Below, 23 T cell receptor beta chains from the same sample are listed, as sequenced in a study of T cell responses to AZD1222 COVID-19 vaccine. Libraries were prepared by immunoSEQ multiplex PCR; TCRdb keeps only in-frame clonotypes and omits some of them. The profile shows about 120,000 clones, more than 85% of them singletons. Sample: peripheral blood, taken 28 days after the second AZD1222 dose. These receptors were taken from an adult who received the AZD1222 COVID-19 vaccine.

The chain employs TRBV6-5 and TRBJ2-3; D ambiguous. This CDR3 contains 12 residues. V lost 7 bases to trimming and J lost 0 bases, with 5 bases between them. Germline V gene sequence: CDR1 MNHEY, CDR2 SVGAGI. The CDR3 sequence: CASIESTDTQYF. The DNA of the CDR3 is TGTGCCAGCATCGAAAGCACAGATACGCAGTATTTT.

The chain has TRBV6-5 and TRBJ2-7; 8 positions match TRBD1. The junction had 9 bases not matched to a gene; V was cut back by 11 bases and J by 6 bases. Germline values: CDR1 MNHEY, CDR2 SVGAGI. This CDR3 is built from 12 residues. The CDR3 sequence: CAGYDRGTEQYF. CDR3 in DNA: TGTGCCGGCTACGACAGGGGCACCGAGCAGTACTTC.

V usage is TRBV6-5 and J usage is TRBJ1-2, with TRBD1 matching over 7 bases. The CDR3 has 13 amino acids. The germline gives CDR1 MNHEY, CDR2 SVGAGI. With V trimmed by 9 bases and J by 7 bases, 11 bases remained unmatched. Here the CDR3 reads CASKEQGPFGYTF. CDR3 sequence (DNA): TGTGCCAGTAAAGAACAGGGGCCCTTTGGCTACACCTTC.

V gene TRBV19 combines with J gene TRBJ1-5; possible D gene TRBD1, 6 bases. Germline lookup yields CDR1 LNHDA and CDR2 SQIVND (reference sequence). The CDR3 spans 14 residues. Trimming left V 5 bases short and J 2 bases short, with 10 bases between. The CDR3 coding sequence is TGTGCCAGTAGTGGCTCAGGGGGCAATCAGCCCCAGCATTTT. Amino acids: CASSGSGGNQPQHF.

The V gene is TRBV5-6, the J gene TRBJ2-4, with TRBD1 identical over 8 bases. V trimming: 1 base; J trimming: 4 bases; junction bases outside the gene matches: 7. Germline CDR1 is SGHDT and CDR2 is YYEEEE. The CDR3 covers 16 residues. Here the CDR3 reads CASSLWQGARKNIQYF. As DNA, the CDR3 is TGTGCCAGCAGCTTGTGGCAGGGGGCCCGGAAAAACATTCAGTACTTC.

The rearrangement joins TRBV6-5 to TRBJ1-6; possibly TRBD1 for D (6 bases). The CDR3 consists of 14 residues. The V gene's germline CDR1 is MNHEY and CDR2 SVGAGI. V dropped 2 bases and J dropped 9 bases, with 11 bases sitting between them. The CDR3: CASSYGGGASPLHF. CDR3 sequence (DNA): TGTGCCAGCAGTTACGGGGGGGGCGCTTCACCCCTCCACTTT.

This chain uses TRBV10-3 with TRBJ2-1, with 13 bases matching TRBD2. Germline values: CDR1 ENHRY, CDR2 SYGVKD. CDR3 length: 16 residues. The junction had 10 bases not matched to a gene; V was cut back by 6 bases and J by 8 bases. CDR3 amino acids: CAISPGTSGGADEQFF. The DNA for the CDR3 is TGTGCCATCAGCCCCGGAACTAGCGGGGGGGCTGATGAGCAGTTCTTC.

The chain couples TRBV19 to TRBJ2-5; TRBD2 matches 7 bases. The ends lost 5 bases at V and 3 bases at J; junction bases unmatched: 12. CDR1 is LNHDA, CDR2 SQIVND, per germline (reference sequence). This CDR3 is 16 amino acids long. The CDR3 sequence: CASSQLGRGLEETQYF. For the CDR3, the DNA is TGTGCCAGTAGTCAGTTGGGGCGGGGGTTAGAAGAGACCCAGTACTTC.

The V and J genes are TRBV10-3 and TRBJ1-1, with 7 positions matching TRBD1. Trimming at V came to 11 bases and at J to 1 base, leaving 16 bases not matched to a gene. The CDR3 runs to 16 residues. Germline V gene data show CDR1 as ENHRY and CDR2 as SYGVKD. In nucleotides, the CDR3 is TGTGCCGCCATGGTTGGAGGGGGCCGTAGGAACACTGAAGCTTTCTTT. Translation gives CAAMVGGGRRNTEAFF.

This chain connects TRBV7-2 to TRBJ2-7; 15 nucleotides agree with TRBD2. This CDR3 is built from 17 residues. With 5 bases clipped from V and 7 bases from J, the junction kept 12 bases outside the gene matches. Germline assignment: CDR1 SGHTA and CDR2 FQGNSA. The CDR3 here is CASSKRWTSGRGEEQYF. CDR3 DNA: TGTGCCAGCAGCAAACGCTGGACTAGCGGGAGGGGGGAAGAGCAGTACTTC.

The CDR3 is CASLEDNTNEKLFF. CDR3 sequence (DNA): TGTGCCAGCTTAGAGGACAACACTAATGAAAAACTGTTTTTT. The V call is TRBV2, the J call TRBJ1-4; tentatively, D is TRBD1 (5 bases). The CDR3 extends over 14 amino acids. The V gene's germline CDR1 is SNHLY and CDR2 FYNNEI. Trimming left V 8 bases short and J 2 bases short, with 12 bases between.

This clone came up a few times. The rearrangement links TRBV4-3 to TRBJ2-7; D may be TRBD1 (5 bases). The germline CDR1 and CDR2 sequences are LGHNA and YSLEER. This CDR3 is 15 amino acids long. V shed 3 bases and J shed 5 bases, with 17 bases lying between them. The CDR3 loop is CASSQFSRTSNEQYF. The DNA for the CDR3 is TGCGCCAGCAGCCAGTTCTCCAGGACATCGAACGAGCAGTACTTC.

This CDR3 reads CASSQGRSGNTIYF. The CDR3 DNA follows: TGTGCCAGCAGCCAAGGGAGGTCTGGAAACACCATATATTTT. This chain connects TRBV3-1 (or the pseudogene TRBV3-2) to TRBJ1-3; no clear D. Trimming took off 1 base at V and 1 base at J, with 5 bases between the two ends. The V gene's germline CDR1 is LGHDT and CDR2 YNNKEL (reference sequence). The CDR3 runs 14 residues.

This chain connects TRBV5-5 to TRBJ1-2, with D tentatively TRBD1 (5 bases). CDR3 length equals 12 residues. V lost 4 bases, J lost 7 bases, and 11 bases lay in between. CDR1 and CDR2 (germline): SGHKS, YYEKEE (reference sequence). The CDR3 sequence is CASSLGTGGYTF. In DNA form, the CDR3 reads TGTGCCAGCAGCCTCGGGACGGGTGGCTACACCTTC.

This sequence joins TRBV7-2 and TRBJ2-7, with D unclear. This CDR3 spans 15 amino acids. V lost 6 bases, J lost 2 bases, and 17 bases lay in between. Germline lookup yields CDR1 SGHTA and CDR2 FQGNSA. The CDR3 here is CASSTYLGETYEQYF. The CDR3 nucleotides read TGTGCCAGCAGTACATACCTAGGAGAGACCTACGAGCAGTACTTC. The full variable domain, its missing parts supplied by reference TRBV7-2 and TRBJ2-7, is GAGVSQSPSNKVTEKGKDVELRCDPISGHTALYWYRQSLGQGLEFLIYFQGNSAPDKSGLPSDRFSAERTGGSVSTLTIQRTQQEDSAVYLCASSTYLGETYEQYFGPGTRLTVT.

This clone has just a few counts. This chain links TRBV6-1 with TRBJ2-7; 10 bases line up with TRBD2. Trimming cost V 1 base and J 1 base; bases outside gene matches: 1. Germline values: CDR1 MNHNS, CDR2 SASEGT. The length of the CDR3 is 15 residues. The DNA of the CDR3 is TGTGCCAGCAGTGAAGGAGCGGGGGGGTCCTACGAGCAGTACTTC. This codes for CASSEGAGGSYEQYF.

The CDR3 nucleotides are TGTGCCAGTAGTATTAGCGGAGCCAAAAACATTCAGTACTTC. Its translation: CASSISGAKNIQYF. V is TRBV19 and J is TRBJ2-4; D possibly corresponds to TRBD2 (6 bases). There are 14 residues in the CDR3. Germline V CDR1 and CDR2: LNHDA, SQIVND (reference sequence). V shed 3 bases and J shed 0 bases, with 6 bases lying between them.

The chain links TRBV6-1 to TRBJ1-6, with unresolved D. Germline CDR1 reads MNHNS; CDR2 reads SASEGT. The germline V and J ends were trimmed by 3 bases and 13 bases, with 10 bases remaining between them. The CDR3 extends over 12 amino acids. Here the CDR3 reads CASSDGSIPLHF. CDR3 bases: TGTGCCAGCAGTGACGGTAGTATCCCCCTCCACTTT.

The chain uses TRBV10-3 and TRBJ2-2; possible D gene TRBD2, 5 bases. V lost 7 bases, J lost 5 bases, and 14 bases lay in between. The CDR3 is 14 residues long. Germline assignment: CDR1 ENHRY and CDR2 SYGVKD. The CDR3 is CAITMDRGTGELFF. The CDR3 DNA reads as TGTGCCATCACCATGGACCGGGGTACCGGGGAGCTGTTTTTT.

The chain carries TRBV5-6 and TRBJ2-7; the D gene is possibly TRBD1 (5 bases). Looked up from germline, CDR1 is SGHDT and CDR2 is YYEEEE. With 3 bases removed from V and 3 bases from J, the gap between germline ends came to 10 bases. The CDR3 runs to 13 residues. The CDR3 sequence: CASSSDSSYEQYF. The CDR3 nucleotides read TGTGCCAGCAGCTCTGACAGTAGCTACGAGCAGTACTTC.

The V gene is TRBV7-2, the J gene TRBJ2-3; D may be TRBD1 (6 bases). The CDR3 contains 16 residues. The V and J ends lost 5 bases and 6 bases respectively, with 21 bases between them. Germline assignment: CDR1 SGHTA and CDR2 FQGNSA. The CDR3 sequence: CASSKGHRPRSDTQYF. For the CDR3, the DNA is TGTGCCAGCAGCAAGGGACACCGCCCGAGGTCCGATACGCAGTATTTT.

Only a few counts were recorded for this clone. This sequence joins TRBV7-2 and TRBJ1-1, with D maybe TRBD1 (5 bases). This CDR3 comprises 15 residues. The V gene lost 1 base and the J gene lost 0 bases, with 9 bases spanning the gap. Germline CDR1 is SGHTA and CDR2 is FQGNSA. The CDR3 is CASSLEAGMNTEAFF. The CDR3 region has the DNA TGTGCCAGCAGCTTAGAGGCAGGGATGAACACTGAAGCTTTCTTT.

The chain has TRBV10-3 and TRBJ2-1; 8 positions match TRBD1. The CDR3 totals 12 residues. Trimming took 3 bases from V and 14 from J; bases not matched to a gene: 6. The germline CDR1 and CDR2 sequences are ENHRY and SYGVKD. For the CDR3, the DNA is TGTGCCATCAGTGACCCGGCACAGGGGGAGTTCTTC. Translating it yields CAISDPAQGEFF.